The 21 T cell receptor beta chains in this list originate from one sample, sequenced in a study of T cells in Graves' hyperthyroidism and ophthalmopathy. RNA transcripts served as the template for amplifying TCR beta CDR3 regions. RT-PCR in the first round (using the HTBI primer set) targeted the TCR CDR3. MiXCR was run by TCRdb on the multiplex PCR reads, yielding one entry per CDR3 protein. The sample comprises about 510,000 distinct CDR3 sequences, 14% of which are singletons, and around 13% rests with the top ten. The sequencing sample was made of blood. These receptors came from a middle-aged woman with Graves' hyperthyroidism.

The sample holds many counts of this clonotype. V gene TRBV7-9 combines with J gene TRBJ2-3; tentatively, D is TRBD2 (5 bases). Germline V lookup: CDR1 SEHNR, CDR2 FQNEAQ (reference sequence). V lost 4 bases to trimming and J lost 0 bases, with 29 bases between them. CDR3 length: 21 amino acids. The DNA of the CDR3 is TGTGCCAGCAGCTCGACTATTACCACTTATTCGCTTTCGACTAGCACAGATACGCAGTATTTT. Translating gives CASSSTITTYSLSTSTDTQYF.

The chain links TRBV7-2 to TRBJ1-6; maybe TRBD1 (6 bases). The germline CDR1 and CDR2 sequences are SGHTA and FQGNSA. The V end was cut by 5 bases, the J end by 6 bases, with 14 bases between. The CDR3 runs 15 residues. The CDR3 DNA reads TGTGCCAGCAGCGGACCGGACAGAACTAATTCACCCCTCCACTTT. Protein product: CASSGPDRTNSPLHF. Combining the CDR3 with reference TRBV7-2 and TRBJ1-6 gives the whole variable domain GAGVSQSPSNKVTEKGKDVELRCDPISGHTALYWYRQSLGQGLEFLIYFQGNSAPDKSGLPSDRFSAERTGGSVSTLTIQRTQQEDSAVYLCASSGPDRTNSPLHFGNGTRLTVT.

The CDR3 protein is CASSPYSANYGYTF. The CDR3 nucleotides read TGTGCCAGCAGCCCTTACAGCGCTAACTATGGCTACACCTTC. The chain recombines TRBV7-8 with TRBJ1-2; no clear D. Trimming shortened V by 5 bases and J by 0 bases, and 10 bases separated the two germline ends. The CDR3 totals 14 residues. CDR1 and CDR2 from the germline V gene are SGHVS and FQNEAQ.

In its sample, this clonotype was seen many times. This chain uses TRBV5-1 with TRBJ1-1, with D tentatively TRBD1 (6 bases). Trimming took 4 bases from V and 4 from J, leaving 14 bases between them. The germline V gene has CDR1 SGHRS and CDR2 YFSETQ. The CDR3 consists of 14 residues. CDR3 sequence (DNA): TGCGCCAGCAGCGCGACAGGACAAACCACTGAAGCTTTCTTT. Its translation is CASSATGQTTEAFF. Filled out from reference TRBV5-1 and TRBJ1-1, the complete variable domain reads KAGVTQTPRYLIKTRGQQVTLSCSPISGHRSVSWYQQTPGQGLQFLFEYFSETQRNKGNFPGRFSGRQFSNSRSEMNVSTLELGDSALYLCASSATGQTTEAFFGQGTRLTVV.

The V gene is TRBV29-1, the J gene TRBJ2-2; D gene unclear. The CDR3 consists of 11 residues. Looked up from germline, CDR1 is SQVTM and CDR2 is ANQGSEA. The V end was cut by 4 bases, the J end by 6 bases, with 6 bases between. The CDR3 sequence is CSVVWAGELFF. For the CDR3, the DNA is TGCAGCGTTGTGTGGGCCGGGGAGCTGTTTTTT.

This clonotype has at least ten counts. The chain uses TRBV7-2 and TRBJ1-1; 10 bases align to TRBD1. Germline CDR1 SGHTA, CDR2 FQGNSA. J lost 6 bases, V lost 7 bases, and 14 bases had no gene match. The CDR3 loop spans 16 amino acids. CDR3 region: CASIHGTGEGWAEAFF. The CDR3 region has the DNA TGTGCCAGCATTCACGGGACAGGGGAGGGTTGGGCTGAAGCTTTCTTT.

This clonotype was detected a few times. The chain employs TRBV2 and TRBJ2-7, with TRBD1 identical over 10 bases. The CDR3 runs 15 residues. Germline assignment: CDR1 SNHLY and CDR2 FYNNEI. V trimming: 6 bases; J trimming: 4 bases; junction bases outside the gene matches: 9. CDR3 region: CASSETGGSGYEQYF. Here the CDR3 DNA reads TGTGCCAGCAGCGAGACAGGGGGCTCGGGGTACGAGCAGTACTTC. The full variable domain, rest sourced from reference TRBV2 and TRBJ2-7, is EPEVTQTPSHQVTQMGQEVILRCVPISNHLYFYWYRQILGQKVEFLVSFYNNEISEKSEIFDDQFSVERPDGSNFTLKIRSTKLEDSAMYFCASSETGGSGYEQYFGPGTRLTVT.

This clonotype was counted many times. V and J are TRBV5-1 and TRBJ2-3, with 9 bases matching TRBD1. With V trimmed by 6 bases and J by 0 bases, 8 bases remained unmatched. This CDR3 has 16 amino acids. Germline assignment: CDR1 SGHRS and CDR2 YFSETQ. The CDR3 protein is CASKRSGTGSTDTQYF. The CDR3 bases are TGCGCCAGCAAGCGCTCCGGGACAGGGAGCACAGATACGCAGTATTTT.

This clonotype was seen repeatedly, ten times or more. The chain employs TRBV29-1 and TRBJ2-1, with 8 bases identical to TRBD1. Germline CDR1 is SQVTM and CDR2 is ANQGSEA. CDR3 size: 13 residues. The V and J ends lost 7 bases and 4 bases, in that order; junction bases with no gene match: 6. The CDR3: CSGTGQGYNEQFF. The CDR3 coding sequence is TGCAGCGGTACAGGACAGGGATACAATGAGCAGTTCTTC.

This clonotype was found many times. V gene TRBV11-2 combines with J gene TRBJ2-7; 15 bases line up with TRBD2. Germline V gene lookup returns CDR1 SGHAT and CDR2 FQNNGV. V was pared by 5 bases and J by 1 base, with 3 bases of the junction left unmatched. The CDR3 length is 16 residues. CDR3: CASSPGLAGGSYEQYF. The DNA for the CDR3 is TGTGCCAGCAGCCCGGGACTAGCGGGAGGTTCCTACGAGCAGTACTTC.

The gene calls are TRBV28 and TRBJ1-5; no definite D call. Looked up from germline, CDR1 is MDHEN and CDR2 is SYDVKM. With 6 bases removed from V and 5 bases from J, the gap between germline ends came to 11 bases. The CDR3 is 13 residues long. The CDR3 spells CASRLPLDQPQHF. The CDR3 DNA follows: TGTGCCAGCAGGTTACCTTTGGATCAGCCCCAGCATTTT.

This clonotype has at least ten counts. This chain links TRBV27 with TRBJ2-5; maybe TRBD1 (6 bases). Between the trimmed V and J ends, which lost 4 bases and 5 bases, there was a span of 14 bases. The CDR3 runs to 14 residues. Germline values: CDR1 MNHEY, CDR2 SMNVEV (reference sequence). The CDR3 DNA is TGTGCCAGCAGTTCAAACAGGGATCGGGAGACCCAGTACTTC. Protein product: CASSSNRDRETQYF.

This chain joins TRBV28 and TRBJ1-4, with D maybe TRBD1 (5 bases). Trimming pared 7 bases from V and 8 bases from J, leaving 17 bases between. The CDR3 is 14 amino acids. Germline V lookup: CDR1 MDHEN, CDR2 SYDVKM. This CDR3 is CASTSGQGGEKLFF. CDR3 nucleotides: TGTGCCAGCACTTCAGGTCAGGGTGGGGAAAAACTGTTTTTT.

This clonotype was counted at least ten times. The gene calls are TRBV20-1 and TRBJ1-1, with D unclear. V was cut by 5 bases and J by 0 bases, with 7 bases left in between. CDR1 DFQATT and CDR2 SNEGSKA come from the germline V gene (reference sequence). CDR3 length: 12 amino acids. CDR3 in amino acids: CSAGSMNTEAFF. The DNA of the CDR3 is TGCAGTGCTGGGTCCATGAACACTGAAGCTTTCTTT.

This clonotype was detected many times. The chain uses TRBV20-1 and TRBJ2-1; D unresolved. Germline assignment: CDR1 DFQATT and CDR2 SNEGSKA (reference sequence). The CDR3 spans 14 residues. Trimming took 3 bases from V and 0 from J, leaving 9 bases between them. The CDR3 nucleotides are TGCAGTGCTAGTGTCGGAAACTCCTACAATGAGCAGTTCTTC. As protein: CSASVGNSYNEQFF.

The chain employs TRBV6-1 and TRBJ1-1, with a possible D match to TRBD1 (6 bases). Per the germline V gene, CDR1 is MNHNS and CDR2 is SASEGT. With 6 bases removed from V and 3 bases from J, the gap between germline ends came to 17 bases. The CDR3 length is 15 residues. DNA of the CDR3: TGTGCCAGCAGACGAAATCCCAGGGGTGACACTGAAGCTTTCTTT. It codes for CASRRNPRGDTEAFF.

This clonotype appeared a few times. The rearrangement links TRBV24-1 to TRBJ2-3; D ambiguous. Looked up from germline, CDR1 is KGHDR and CDR2 is SFDVKD. The CDR3 consists of 14 residues. V lost 4 bases and J 1 base, leaving 8 bases between the germline ends. CDR3 bases: TGTGCCACCAGTGAAATTGCCGGCACAGATACGCAGTATTTT. Translation: CATSEIAGTDTQYF.

The chain combines TRBV5-6 with TRBJ1-2; 8 nucleotides align to TRBD1. V lost 3 bases to trimming and J lost 3 bases; unmatched junction nucleotides: 7. Germline CDR1 is SGHDT and CDR2 is YYEEEE. This CDR3 region has 15 residues. The CDR3 DNA reads as TGTGCCAGCAGCTCTAAAGGACAGGGAGACTATGGCTACACCTTC. Encoded protein: CASSSKGQGDYGYTF.

The CDR3 spells CASGLNLGPGTDTQYF. The CDR3 region has the DNA TGTGCTAGTGGTCTTAACCTCGGACCCGGCACAGATACGCAGTATTTT. V gene TRBV12-5 combines with J gene TRBJ2-3; D call uncertain. The CDR3 has 16 amino acids. Looked up from germline, CDR1 is LGHNT and CDR2 is FRNRAP. V lost 5 bases to trimming and J lost 1 base, with 16 bases between them.

At least ten counts were recorded for this clonotype. The genes are TRBV7-2 and TRBJ2-3, with no clear D. With 3 bases removed from V and 0 bases from J, the gap between germline ends came to 4 bases. CDR1 is SGHTA, CDR2 FQGNSA, per germline. The CDR3 is 13 residues long. In nucleotides, the CDR3 is TGTGCCAGCAGCTTGTACAGCACAGATACGCAGTATTTT. Translation: CASSLYSTDTQYF.

This clonotype has ten or more counts. This sequence joins TRBV6-6 and TRBJ1-1; a possible D gene is TRBD1 (6 bases). The CDR3 is 15 amino acids. Trimming removed 3 bases at V and 7 bases at J, with 18 bases between. Germline V gene data show CDR1 as MNHNY and CDR2 as SVGAGI (reference sequence). Written as DNA, the CDR3 is TGTGCCAGCAGTTATCAGAATCAGGGGAAGGTTGAAGCTTTCTTT. Protein: CASSYQNQGKVEAFF.